The TCR beta chain under discussion was sequenced for a study of cytomegalovirus exposure and HLA in healthy donors. About this clone: Its antigen is unidentified.

Whole-study results and caveats: Some TCR beta chains (approximately 180 of them) were listed as cytomegalovirus-associated. A classifier reportedly called cytomegalovirus status with high sensitivity and specificity. In a later analysis, first-cohort TCR clusters were found to tend to co-occur in the roughly 120 validation repertoires.

Assay: immunoSEQ multiplex PCR; the TCRdb copy retains only in-frame clones and omits some. The table shows 150,000 to 200,000 clones, with 80% to 85% occurring only once. Separate from the roughly 720-subject first cohort, the roughly 120-subject validation cohort was the one that the donors belonged to. Germline loops: CDR1 MNHEY, CDR2 SMNVEV (reference sequence). The CDR3 is made up of 15 amino acids. Trimming at V came to 5 bases and at J to 1 base, leaving 8 bases not matched to a gene. The chain recombines TRBV27 with TRBJ2-7; TRBD2 matches 7 bases. The sequencing sample was made of PBMCs. This sequence originates from a woman aged 18-30 years in good health and CMV-seropositive. CDR3 bases: TGTGCCAGCAGTCCGCATGGGGGGGTTTCCTACGAGCAGTACTTC. Translating it yields CASSPHGGVSYEQYF.